In its sample, the clone carrying this T cell receptor (beta chain) was seen a few times. Germline CDR1 SNHLY, CDR2 FYNNEI. The CDR3 totals 13 residues. With 0 bases removed from V and 12 bases from J, the gap between germline ends came to 9 bases. Under the authors' procedure: Amplified reference gene primers provided the basis for estimating nucleated cell counts. The table came from immunoSEQ multiplex PCR; TCRdb's copy has only in-frame clones and leaves some out. The D gene and trimming were derived from the DNA, and the V and J assignments and clone size from that table. The sample lists roughly 120,000 clones, 70% to 90% occurring once. This entry belongs to a study of blood T cell repertoires in COVID-19. Background on the study: The United States, Italy and Spain provided the acute and convalescent COVID-19 samples. Nucleic acid was either cDNA or gDNA, and it came from T cells, B-cell-depleted T cells, or PBMCs.

This sequence was found in a man younger than 40 with acute or convalescent COVID-19. V usage is TRBV2 and J usage is TRBJ1-6; no definite D call. Sequenced: peripheral blood. The DNA of the CDR3 is TGTGCCAGCAGTGAAGCGGAGGGAGGACCCCTCCACTTT. Its translation: CASSEAEGGPLHF.